Listed below are T cell receptor beta chains from one sample, sequenced in a study of T cell responses to AZD1222 COVID-19 vaccine. Using immunoSEQ multiplex PCR, the repertoire was profiled, and TCRdb retains in-frame clones only, with some absent. The repertoire holds about 67,000 clones, 83% seen once, with under 8% in the top ten. This material consisted of peripheral blood, taken 28 days after the second AZD1222 dose. Every receptor here comes from an adult who received the AZD1222 COVID-19 vaccine. The CDR3 runs from the conserved cysteine through the conserved F or W. The order of the fields is clone size, V gene, D gene, J gene, CDR3 protein, CDR3 DNA. A D gene is named only where the DNA matches it firmly. Only part of the rows carry a size: once, few, many, or a class if the clone is expanded.

>.|TRBV18|.|TRBJ2-7
CASSPGISYEQYF
TGTGCCAGCTCACCAGGAATCTCCTACGAGCAGTACTTC
>.|TRBV3-1/TRBV3-2|.|TRBJ1-1
CASSHEGTMNTEAFF
TGTGCCAGCAGCCACGAAGGCACCATGAACACTGAAGCTTTCTTT
>.|TRBV3-1/TRBV3-2|TRBD1|TRBJ1-6
CASSRGQGNSPLHF
TGTGCCAGCAGCCGTGGACAGGGAAATTCACCCCTCCACTTT
>few|TRBV29-1|.|TRBJ2-2
CSGRLAGDTGELFF
TGCAGCGGACGATTAGCAGGGGACACCGGGGAGCTGTTTTTT
>.|TRBV4-2|.|TRBJ2-7
CASSREGRGSSYEQYF
TGTGCCAGCAGCCGGGAAGGAAGAGGGAGCTCCTACGAGCAGTACTTC
>few|TRBV27|.|TRBJ1-3
CASSLSPALSGNTIYF
TGTGCCAGCAGTTTATCACCGGCCCTCTCTGGAAACACCATATATTTT
>.|TRBV2|TRBD2|TRBJ2-5
CASSELAGVEETQYF
TGTGCCAGCAGTGAGCTAGCGGGGGTCGAAGAGACCCAGTACTTC
>few|TRBV2|.|TRBJ2-5
CASKGPKIAQYF
TGTGCCAGCAAGGGACCTAAAATCGCCCAGTACTTC
>.|TRBV6-6|TRBD1|TRBJ1-2
CASSYSSVTGRGYTF
TGTGCCAGCAGTTACTCGAGCGTGACAGGGAGGGGCTACACCTTC
>once|TRBV30|TRBD1|TRBJ1-1
CAWSLSGRGLDTEAFF
TGTGCCTGGAGCCTTTCCGGTAGGGGGCTAGACACTGAAGCTTTCTTT
>.|TRBV6-5|.|TRBJ2-2
CASSYSAGHVTGELFF
TGTGCCAGCAGTTACTCGGCAGGGCATGTGACCGGGGAGCTGTTTTTT
>few|TRBV5-4|.|TRBJ2-3
CASSLEWSSDTQYF
TGTGCCAGCAGCTTGGAATGGAGCTCAGATACGCAGTATTTT
>.|TRBV5-1|TRBD1|TRBJ1-1
CASSATTGGDPEAFF
TGCGCCAGCAGCGCCACGACAGGGGGCGACCCTGAAGCTTTCTTT
>.|TRBV6-5|TRBD1|TRBJ1-2
CASRSTGQSFSGYTF
TGTGCCAGCAGGAGTACGGGACAGTCCTTCTCTGGCTACACCTTC
>.|TRBV4-1|.|TRBJ2-3
CASSPIGRKPTDTQYF
TGCGCCAGCAGCCCTATCGGGCGGAAACCCACAGATACGCAGTATTTT
>.|TRBV9|.|TRBJ2-2
CASSVSLGSNTGELFF
TGTGCCAGCAGCGTAAGTTTGGGCAGTAACACCGGGGAGCTGTTTTTT
>.|TRBV3-1/TRBV3-2|TRBD1|TRBJ1-5
CASSLGQGANQPQHF
TGTGCCAGCAGCCTAGGACAGGGGGCTAATCAGCCCCAGCATTTT
>.|TRBV28|.|TRBJ1-1
CASSSGTAGVRTEAFF
TGTGCCAGCAGTTCCGGGACGGCCGGCGTTCGGACTGAAGCTTTCTTT
>once|TRBV25-1|.|TRBJ1-1
CASSELGGTEAFF
TGTGCCAGCAGTGAATTGGGGGGCACTGAAGCTTTCTTT
>.|TRBV2|.|TRBJ1-1
CASSERRDDTEAFF
TGTGCCAGCAGTGAAAGGAGGGATGACACTGAAGCCTTCTTT
>.|TRBV7-2|.|TRBJ1-5
CASSLSTGTKQPQHF
TGTGCCAGCAGCTTATCCACGGGGACTAAACAGCCCCAGCATTTT
>once|TRBV29-1|.|TRBJ1-6
CSAGGGDDSPLHF
TGCAGCGCAGGAGGGGGGGATGATTCACCCCTCCACTTT
>few|TRBV2|.|TRBJ1-4
CASSGRDGTATNEKLFF
TGTGCCAGCAGTGGCCGGGACGGAACCGCAACTAATGAAAAACTGTTTTTT
>.|TRBV5-1|.|TRBJ2-5
CASSLVGAANQETQYF
TGCGCCAGCAGCTTGGTAGGGGCAGCCAACCAAGAGACCCAGTACTTC
>.|TRBV5-1|TRBD2|TRBJ2-5
CASSPAMSGGREETQYF
TGCGCCAGCAGCCCGGCCATGTCGGGGGGGCGGGAAGAGACCCAGTACTTC
>.|TRBV28|.|TRBJ1-2
CASSIREFYGYTF
TGTGCCAGCAGTATCCGGGAGTTCTATGGCTACACCTTC
>.|TRBV15|.|TRBJ1-1
CATSRDRAMNTEAFF
TGTGCCACCAGCAGAGACAGGGCCATGAACACTGAAGCTTTCTTT
>.|TRBV5-1|.|TRBJ1-1
CASSLSAREAFF
TGCGCCAGCAGCTTGTCGGCCAGGGAAGCTTTCTTT
>.|TRBV5-1|.|TRBJ1-4
CASSSGDRGDEKLFF
TGCGCCAGCAGCTCGGGTGATCGGGGTGATGAAAAACTGTTTTTT
>.|TRBV5-4|TRBD2|TRBJ2-3
CASRERGGSDTQYF
TGTGCCAGCAGAGAGCGGGGGGGCTCAGATACGCAGTATTTT
>.|TRBV4-1|.|TRBJ1-6
CASSQAQLNASPLHF
TGCGCCAGCAGCCAAGCCCAGTTGAACGCCTCACCCCTCCACTTT
>.|TRBV23-1|.|TRBJ2-3
CASSPGAVRNTQYF
TGCGCCAGCAGTCCCGGTGCCGTGAGAAATACGCAGTATTTT
>.|TRBV12-5|.|TRBJ2-3
CASGLVGEGRGTDTQYF
TGTGCTAGTGGTTTGGTAGGGGAAGGAAGGGGCACAGATACGCAGTATTTT
>.|TRBV10-1|TRBD1|TRBJ2-7
CASSEWTGQNYEQYF
TGCGCCAGCAGTGAGTGGACAGGGCAGAACTACGAGCAGTACTTC
>.|TRBV19|TRBD1|TRBJ1-6
CASSPTGGTGSPLHF
TGTGCCAGTAGCCCTACAGGGGGCACAGGTTCACCCCTCCACTTT
>.|TRBV6-2/TRBV6-3|.|TRBJ1-1
CASSYRGLTRNTEAFF
TGTGCCAGCAGTTACAGGGGACTTACCCGGAACACTGAAGCTTTCTTT
>.|TRBV7-9|.|TRBJ2-1
CASSFAKGTTNYNEQFF
TGTGCCAGCAGCTTTGCCAAGGGGACCACTAATTACAATGAGCAGTTCTTC
>.|TRBV12-3/TRBV12-4|.|TRBJ1-5
CASSLFSGPQHF
TGTGCCAGCAGTTTATTTTCAGGGCCCCAGCATTTT
>.|TRBV2|.|TRBJ2-7
CASTRTESSYEQYF
TGTGCCAGCACCCGGACTGAGAGCTCCTACGAGCAGTACTTC
>.|TRBV5-1|TRBD1|TRBJ1-1
CASSPRTGDNTEAFF
TGCGCCAGCAGCCCCCGGACAGGGGACAACACTGAAGCTTTCTTT
>.|TRBV3-1/TRBV3-2|.|TRBJ2-5
CASRRGTYLTQYF
TGTGCCAGCAGACGCGGGACATATTTAACCCAGTACTTC
>.|TRBV19|.|TRBJ1-3
CATHGGSLSGNTIYF
TGTGCCACCCACGGGGGGAGCCTCTCTGGAAACACCATATATTTT
>.|TRBV3-1/TRBV3-2|.|TRBJ2-5
CASSEGGEIQYF
TGTGCCAGCAGCGAAGGAGGAGAAATCCAGTACTTC
>.|TRBV12-3/TRBV12-4|.|TRBJ1-5
CASSFRNQPQHF
TGTGCCAGCAGTTTTCGGAATCAGCCCCAGCATTTT
>.|TRBV5-1|.|TRBJ2-3
CASSFRRGTDTQYF
TGCGCCAGCAGCTTCCGGAGGGGTACAGATACGCAGTATTTT
>.|TRBV19|TRBD2|TRBJ2-7
CASSMGAGGTESSYEQYF
TGTGCCAGTAGTATGGGAGCGGGAGGGACTGAGAGCTCCTACGAGCAGTACTTC
>.|TRBV7-9|.|TRBJ2-2
CASSLVVRTGELFF
TGTGCCAGCAGCTTAGTCGTCCGCACCGGGGAGCTGTTTTTT
>.|TRBV6-6|TRBD1|TRBJ1-3
CASSRDSFIGNTIYF
TGTGCCAGCAGCCGGGACAGCTTTATTGGAAACACCATATATTTT
>.|TRBV6-5|.|TRBJ1-5
CASSYSQGHQPQHF
TGTGCCAGCAGTTACAGTCAGGGGCATCAGCCCCAGCATTTT
>.|TRBV6-6|.|TRBJ2-5
CASSYSIEETQYF
TGTGCCAGCAGTTACTCGATTGAAGAGACCCAGTACTTC
>.|TRBV3-1/TRBV3-2|TRBD2|TRBJ2-5
CASRPTRSGGAETQYF
TGTGCCAGCAGACCAACTCGGAGCGGGGGGGCCGAGACCCAGTACTTC
>.|TRBV6-6|.|TRBJ1-3
CASSYGWGNTIYF
TGTGCCAGCAGTTACGGATGGGGAAACACCATATATTTT